The TCR beta chain described here comes from a study of T cell clonotyping in hematopoietic cell transplantation. Whole-study findings and limits: After transplant, recipient diversity fell while pathologically expanded clonotypes grew through day 180. Higher Inverse Simpson Index values in graft donor and pretransplant recipient predicted broader posttransplant TCR diversity. At the given depth, recipient repertoires were over 95% de novo clonotypes.

Details on this clone: Antigen: not known.

Profiling relied on immunoSEQ multiplex PCR, and the TCRdb table lists in-frame clones only, not all of them. Of 7,000 to 8,500 clones detected, about nine tenths appear once; the ten largest clones hold approximately 8%. V dropped 3 bases and J dropped 0; count of bases not matched to a gene: 0. This CDR3 has 15 residues. The V gene's germline CDR1 is SGHAT and CDR2 FQDESV (reference sequence). Recipients were bled about 28 days pretransplant and at posttransplant days 30, 100, 180. J is TRBJ2-2 and V is TRBV11-1, with 8 bases lining up with TRBD1. The sample was PBMCs, taken 100 days after allogeneic stem cell transplant. The sequence came from a young adult male patient who had an allogeneic stem cell transplant from a related donor, so the T cells may come from the graft donor. Some clones in this sample may be carry-over from other donors' samples. The CDR3 DNA sequence: TGTGCCAGCAGCTTGGGACAGGCGAACACCGGGGAGCTGTTTTTT. Amino acids: CASSLGQANTGELFF.